The present entry profiles one T cell receptor beta chain with its context. Here immunoSEQ multiplex PCR was the method, and the copy in TCRdb shows in-frame clones only, minus some. This table holds approximately 400,000 clones, just over 90% found once. This sample was taken from a study of blood T cell repertoires in COVID-19. Study-wide background: The United States, Italy and Spain supplied acute and convalescent COVID-19 samples. From T cells, B-cell-depleted T cells, or PBMCs came the material, which was cDNA or gDNA.

The origin of this receptor is a woman between 35 and 50 years old who had been exposed to COVID-19. Sequencing was carried out using PBMCs or T cells enriched from blood (not recorded which).

CDR3 amino acids: CASSPGRGTEAFF. The CDR3 DNA sequence: TGTGCCAGCAGTCCGGGGAGGGGGACTGAAGCTTTCTTT. This chain joins TRBV2 and TRBJ1-1; weak D call: TRBD1 (6 bases). Trimming shortened V by 5 bases and J by 5 bases, and 12 bases separated the two germline ends. Germline CDR1 is SNHLY and CDR2 is FYNNEI. The CDR3 sequence is 13 residues long.